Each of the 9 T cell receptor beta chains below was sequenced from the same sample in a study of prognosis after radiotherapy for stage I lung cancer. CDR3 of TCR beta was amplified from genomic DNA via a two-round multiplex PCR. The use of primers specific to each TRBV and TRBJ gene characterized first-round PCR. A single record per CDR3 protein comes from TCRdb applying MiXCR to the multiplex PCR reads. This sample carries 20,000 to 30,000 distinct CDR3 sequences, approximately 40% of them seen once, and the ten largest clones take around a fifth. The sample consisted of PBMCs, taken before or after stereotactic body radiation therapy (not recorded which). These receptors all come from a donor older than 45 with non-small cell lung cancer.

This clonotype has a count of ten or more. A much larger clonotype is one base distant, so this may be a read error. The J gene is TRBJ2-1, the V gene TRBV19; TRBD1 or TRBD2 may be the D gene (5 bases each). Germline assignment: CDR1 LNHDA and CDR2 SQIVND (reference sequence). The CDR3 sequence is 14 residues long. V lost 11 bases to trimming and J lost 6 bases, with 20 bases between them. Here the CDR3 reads CAPREARDGNEQFF. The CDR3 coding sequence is TGTGCCCCTAGGGAAGCCAGGGACGGCAATGAGCAGTTCTTC.

CDR3 bases: TGTGCCAGCAGTGATGCCCACCAAAACATTCAGTACTTC. This sequence encodes CASSDAHQNIQYF. This rearrangement joins TRBV2 to TRBJ2-4; D call uncertain. Trimming cost V 3 bases and J 5 bases, with 8 bases left between them. CDR1 is SNHLY, CDR2 FYNNEI, per germline. The CDR3 extends over 13 amino acids.

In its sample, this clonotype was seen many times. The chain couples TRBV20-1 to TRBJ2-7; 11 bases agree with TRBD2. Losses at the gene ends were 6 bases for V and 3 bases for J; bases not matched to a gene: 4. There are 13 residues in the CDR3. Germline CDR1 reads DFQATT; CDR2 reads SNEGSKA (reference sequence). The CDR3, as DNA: TGCAGTGCATTAGCGGGAGGGCTCTACGAGCAGTACTTC. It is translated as CSALAGGLYEQYF.

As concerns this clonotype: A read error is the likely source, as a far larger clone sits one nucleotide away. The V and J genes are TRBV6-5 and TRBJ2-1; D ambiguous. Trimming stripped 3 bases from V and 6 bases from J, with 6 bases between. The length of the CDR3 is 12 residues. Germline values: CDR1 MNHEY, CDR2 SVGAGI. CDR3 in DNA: TGTGCCAGCAGTTATGTGGCCAATGAGCAGTTCTTC. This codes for CASSYVANEQFF.

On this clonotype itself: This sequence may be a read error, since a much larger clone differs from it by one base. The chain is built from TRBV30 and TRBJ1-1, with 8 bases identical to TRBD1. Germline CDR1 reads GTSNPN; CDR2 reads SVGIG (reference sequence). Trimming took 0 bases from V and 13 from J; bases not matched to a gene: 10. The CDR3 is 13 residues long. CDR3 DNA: TGTGCCTGGAGTGTTTCAGGGGGCGCCCCGGTTTTCTTT. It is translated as CAWSVSGGAPVFF.

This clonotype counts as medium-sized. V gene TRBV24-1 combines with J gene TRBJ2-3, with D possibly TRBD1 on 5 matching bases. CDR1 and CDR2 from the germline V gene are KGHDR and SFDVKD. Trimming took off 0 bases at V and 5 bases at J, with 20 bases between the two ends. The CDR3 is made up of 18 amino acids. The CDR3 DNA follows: TGTGCCACCAGTGATTTGCCCGGCAGGGCACCCTATGGAGATACGCAGTATTTT. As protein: CATSDLPGRAPYGDTQYF.

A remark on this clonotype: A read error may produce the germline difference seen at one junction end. CDR3 region: CASSLAGIGAQEIQYF. The CDR3 nucleotides read TGCGCCAGCAGCTTGGCCGGGATCGGGGCCCAAGAGATCCAGTACTTC. J is TRBJ2-5 and V is TRBV5-1; D assignment may be TRBD1 or TRBD2 (5 bases each). In germline, CDR1 is SGHRS, CDR2 YFSETQ. The CDR3 is 16 residues long.

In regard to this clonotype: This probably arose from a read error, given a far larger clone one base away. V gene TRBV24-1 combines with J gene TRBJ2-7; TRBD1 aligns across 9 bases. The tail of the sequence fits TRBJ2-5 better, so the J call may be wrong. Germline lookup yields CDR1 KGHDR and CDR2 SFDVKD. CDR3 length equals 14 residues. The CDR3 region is CATSDTGGCETQYF. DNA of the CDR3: TGTGCCACCAGTGATACAGGGGGCTGCGAGACCCAGTACTTC.

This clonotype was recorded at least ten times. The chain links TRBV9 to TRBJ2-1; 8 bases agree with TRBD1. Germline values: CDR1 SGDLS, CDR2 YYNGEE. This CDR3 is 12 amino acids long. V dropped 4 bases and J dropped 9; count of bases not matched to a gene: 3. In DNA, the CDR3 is TGTGCCAGCAGCTTAGACAGGGGTGAGCAGTTCTTC. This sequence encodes CASSLDRGEQFF.